Shown below are 7 T cell receptor beta chains from a single sample sequenced in a study of T cells expressing NK-cell markers. TCRdb reprocessed the 5' RACE reads and reports one entry per CDR3 protein, with no DNA. Recorded for this sample: 200,000 to 300,000 distinct CDR3 sequences. Sequenced sample: blood T cells: a sorted CD56 or NKG2C T cell subset, CD4+ or CD8+ T cells, or bulk PBMC T cells (not recorded which). These receptors were obtained from a man between 18 and 29 years old in good health.

The CDR3 here is CASKGTSSTDTQYF. This rearrangement joins TRBV2 to TRBJ2-3; TCRdb names TRBD2, which stays unverified in the absence of DNA. This CDR3 contains 14 residues. Germline V CDR1 and CDR2: SNHLY, FYNNEI. Variable domain in full (rest from reference TRBV2 and TRBJ2-3): EPEVTQTPSHQVTQMGQEVILRCVPISNHLYFYWYRQILGQKVEFLVSFYNNEISEKSEIFDDQFSVERPDGSNFTLKIRSTKLEDSAMYFCASKGTSSTDTQYFGPGTRLTVL.

This chain links TRBV24-1 with TRBJ2-2; TCRdb's D gene call, TRBD1, goes unchecked for lack of DNA. This CDR3 comprises 14 residues. In germline, CDR1 is KGHDR, CDR2 SFDVKD. This chain's CDR3 is CATSDSGYTGELFF.

The genes are TRBV11-2 and TRBJ2-1; TCRdb outputs TRBD1, but without DNA this stays unchecked. The length of the CDR3 is 17 residues. Germline CDR1 reads SGHAT; CDR2 reads FQNNGV. CDR3 amino acids: CASSSPFRDRGGNEQFF.

J is TRBJ2-1 and V is TRBV4-2; TCRdb indicates TRBD2, and absent DNA this call remains unverified. CDR1 is LGHNA and CDR2 is YNFKEQ in the germline V gene. The CDR3 contains 13 residues. The CDR3 sequence: CASSQEAGVKQFF.

This sequence joins TRBV7-2 and TRBJ1-2; the TCRdb D gene call, TRBD1, has no DNA to confirm it. Germline CDR1 and CDR2: SGHTA and FQGNSA. CDR3 size: 15 residues. CDR3 in amino acids: CASSLTGQGAEGYTF.

This chain joins TRBV12-3 or TRBV12-4 and TRBJ1-2. CDR3 length: 13 amino acids. CDR3 in amino acids: CASSFRGGYGYTF.

This chain uses TRBV12-3 or TRBV12-4 with TRBJ2-6; TCRdb's D gene call, TRBD1, goes unchecked for lack of DNA. The CDR3 is made up of 16 amino acids. The CDR3 sequence is CASSHTGSLGANVLTF.